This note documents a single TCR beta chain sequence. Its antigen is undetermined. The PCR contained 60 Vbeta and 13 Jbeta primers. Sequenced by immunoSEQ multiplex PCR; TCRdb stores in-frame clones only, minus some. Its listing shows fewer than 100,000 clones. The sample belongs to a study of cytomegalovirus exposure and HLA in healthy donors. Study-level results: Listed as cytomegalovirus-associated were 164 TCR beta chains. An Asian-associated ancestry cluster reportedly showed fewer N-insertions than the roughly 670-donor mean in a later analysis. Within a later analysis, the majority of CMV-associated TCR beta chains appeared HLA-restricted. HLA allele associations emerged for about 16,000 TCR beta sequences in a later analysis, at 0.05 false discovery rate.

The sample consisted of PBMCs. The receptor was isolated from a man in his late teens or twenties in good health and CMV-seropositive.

The chain's CDR3 is CASSHQIDRLLNNEQFF. The CDR3 region has the DNA TGCGCCAGCAGCCACCAGATAGACAGACTTCTCAACAATGAGCAGTTCTTC. The genes are TRBV4-1 and TRBJ2-1, with D tentatively TRBD1 (5 bases). Germline V gene lookup returns CDR1 MGHRA and CDR2 YSYEKL. The CDR3 is made up of 17 amino acids. V was shortened by 3 bases and J by 5 bases, with 20 bases between the two germline ends.